Each of the 12 T cell receptor beta chains below was sequenced from the same sample in a study of OX40 agonist ivuxolimab in advanced cancers. Method: immunoSEQ multiplex PCR; TCRdb's copy keeps in-frame clones and lacks some. The repertoire has tens of thousands of clones, about 90% of them found once; the top ten carry around 20%. The material sequenced was CD4+ or CD8+ T cells sorted from blood, taken in a trial of the OX40 agonist ivuxolimab. The origin of the receptors is an adult with an advanced solid tumor such as melanoma, head and neck, liver or kidney cancer.

The chain combines TRBV19 with TRBJ1-2; 8 bases align to TRBD1. Germline V gene lookup returns CDR1 LNHDA and CDR2 SQIVND (reference sequence). The CDR3 contains 9 residues. Germline trimming cut 9 bases from V and 13 bases from J; bases unmatched to any gene: 4. DNA of the CDR3: TGTGCCAGCGGACAGGGTCCCACCTTC. This translates into CASGQGPTF. Drawing the rest from reference TRBV19 and TRBJ1-2, the complete variable domain is DGGITQSPKYLFRKEGQNVTLSCEQNLNHDAMYWYRQDPGQGLRLIYYSQIVNDFQKGDIAEGYSVSREKKESFPLTVTSAQKNPTAFYLCASGQGPTFGSGTRLTVV.

The rearrangement joins TRBV19 to TRBJ1-1, with D possibly TRBD1 on 6 matching bases. From germline, CDR1 is LNHDA and CDR2 SQIVND (reference sequence). This CDR3 spans 14 amino acids. Between the trimmed V and J ends, which lost 4 bases and 1 base, there was a span of 10 bases. The CDR3 DNA sequence: TGTGCCAGTAGTAGTCAGGGGAAGAACACTGAAGCTTTCTTT. It codes for CASSSQGKNTEAFF.

The rearrangement joins TRBV10-2 to TRBJ2-7; D is unclear. This CDR3 is 15 amino acids long. Germline loops: CDR1 WSHSY, CDR2 SAAADI. The germline V and J ends were trimmed by 2 bases and 2 bases, with 13 bases remaining between them. This chain's CDR3 is CASSEIGDRAYEQYF. In DNA form, the CDR3 reads TGCGCCAGCAGTGAGATCGGAGATAGGGCCTACGAGCAGTACTTC.

The rearrangement links TRBV4-1 to TRBJ2-2; maybe TRBD1 (6 bases). This CDR3 comprises 15 residues. V was clipped by 8 bases and J by 4 bases, with 17 bases between them. Germline values: CDR1 MGHRA, CDR2 YSYEKL. The CDR3 nucleotides read TGCGCCAGCGGGCCGCGGCAGGGGAGCACCGGGGAGCTGTTTTTT. It specifies CASGPRQGSTGELFF.

With regard to this clone: The junction does not match germline at one end; this may be a read error. This sequence joins TRBV27 and TRBJ2-1; D might be TRBD2 (5 bases). This CDR3 has 13 residues. The V gene's germline CDR1 is MNHEY and CDR2 SMNVEV (reference sequence). The CDR3 here is CASSLSRQHLGVF. Here the CDR3 DNA reads TGTGCCAGCAGTTTATCGCGGCAGCATCTCGGGGTCTTC.

J is TRBJ1-1 and V is TRBV6-1, with 7 bases lining up with TRBD1. Looked up from germline, CDR1 is MNHNS and CDR2 is SASEGT. This CDR3 is 14 amino acids long. J gave up 2 bases and V 5 bases, and 5 bases lay outside the gene matches. CDR3 sequence reads: CASSPRTGNTEAFF. CDR3 DNA: TGTGCCAGCAGTCCCCGGACAGGCAACACTGAAGCTTTCTTT.

The chain employs TRBV6-1 and TRBJ2-7; no definite D call. The V end lost 0 bases, the J end lost 4 bases, and 7 bases lay between the germline ends. CDR1 MNHNS and CDR2 SASEGT come from the germline V gene. The CDR3 runs 13 residues. In DNA form, the CDR3 reads TGTGCCAGCAGTGAAGCTGGGGAATACGAGCAGTACTTC. Translation gives CASSEAGEYEQYF.

This chain uses TRBV19 with TRBJ2-2, with D possibly TRBD2 on 6 matching bases. The V end was cut by 7 bases, the J end by 2 bases, with 14 bases between. CDR3 size: 15 residues. Germline CDR1 LNHDA, CDR2 SQIVND (reference sequence). The CDR3 nucleotides are TGTGCCAGTAACCCAACGGGGACTAACACCGGGGAGCTGTTTTTT. Its protein is CASNPTGTNTGELFF.

The chain combines TRBV2 with TRBJ2-7; D tentatively fits TRBD1 or TRBD2 (5 bases each). This CDR3 is 16 amino acids long. Trimming shortened V by 0 bases and J by 3 bases, and 15 bases separated the two germline ends. Per the germline V gene, CDR1 is SNHLY and CDR2 is FYNNEI. This chain's CDR3 is CASSEALGRAGYEQYF. CDR3 nucleotides: TGTGCCAGCAGTGAAGCGCTTGGCAGGGCGGGCTACGAGCAGTACTTC.

This chain links TRBV27 with TRBJ2-7; 10 positions agree with TRBD1. Losses at the gene ends were 6 bases for V and 3 bases for J; bases not matched to a gene: 5. The CDR3 consists of 14 residues. CDR1 is MNHEY, CDR2 SMNVEV, per germline (reference sequence). CDR3 loop: CASRTTGGFYEQYF. CDR3 sequence (DNA): TGTGCCAGCAGGACGACAGGGGGCTTCTACGAGCAGTACTTC.

This sequence joins TRBV6-5 and TRBJ1-5, with 7 bases aligning to TRBD1. This CDR3 comprises 15 residues. Trimming took 6 bases from V and 1 from J; bases not matched to a gene: 6. Looked up from germline, CDR1 is MNHEY and CDR2 is SVGAGI. The CDR3 region has the DNA TGTGCCAGCAGAATCACAGGGGAGAGCAATCAGCCCCAGCATTTT. Amino acid sequence: CASRITGESNQPQHF.

The chain has TRBV14 and TRBJ1-1, with D possibly being TRBD1 (5 bases). CDR1 is SGHDN, CDR2 FVKESK, per germline. V dropped 4 bases and J dropped 2 bases, with 14 bases sitting between them. CDR3 length: 15 residues. CDR3 in amino acids: CASSRTGVSNTEAFF. CDR3 DNA: TGTGCCAGCAGCCGTACAGGTGTGTCTAACACTGAAGCTTTCTTT.